This T cell receptor (beta chain) is from a study of monozygotic twins with inflammatory bowel disease. Donors each gave around 2.5 ml of blood. Notes on this clonotype: Its matching antigen is unknown.

Study outcomes and limitations: In these data, no single strong IBD-associated signal or clonotype received support. Relative to healthy twins, IBD patients had fewer clonotypes in common with others, a gap that was especially apparent with disease activity. Patients received differing immunosuppressive treatments, which may have added variability to their repertoires.

TCRdb re-called the 5' RACE reads; one entry per CDR3 protein, DNA not given. Its listing shows 110,000 or so distinct CDR3 sequences. The source of this sequence is a human donor with ulcerative colitis or Crohn's disease, or a healthy co-twin of an affected twin (not recorded which). Input material: blood.

The CDR3: CSVSTGANVLTF. The V call is TRBV29-1, the J call TRBJ2-6. CDR3 length equals 12 residues. The germline CDR1 and CDR2 sequences are SQVTM and ANQGSEA. Complete variable domain (other parts from reference TRBV29-1 and TRBJ2-6): SAVISQKPSRDICQRGTSLTIQCQVDSQVTMMFWYRQQPGQSLTLIATANQGSEATYESGFVIDKFPISRPNLTFSTLTVSNMSPEDSSIYLCSVSTGANVLTFGAGSRLTVL.